These 32 T cell receptor beta chains were sequenced from one sample in a study of Graves' ophthalmopathy and Graves' hyperthyroidism. RNA transcripts provided the template for amplifying TCR beta CDR3 regions. HTBI-primed first-round RT-PCR preceded second-round multiplex PCR. TCRdb re-called the multiplex PCR reads with MiXCR, one entry per CDR3 protein. Here the sample spans 740,000 or so distinct CDR3 sequences, approximately 40% being singletons. Sequenced: peripheral blood. These receptor sequences come from an adult man with Graves' ophthalmopathy.

This clonotype was observed a few times. The rearrangement uses TRBV2 and TRBJ1-5, with D unclear. The CDR3 runs to 13 residues. The germline CDR1 and CDR2 sequences are SNHLY and FYNNEI. Trimming shortened V by 6 bases and J by 6 bases, and 12 bases separated the two germline ends. The DNA for the CDR3 is TGTGCCAGCAGCCAAGGGATCGGTCAGCCCCAGCATTTT. Amino acids: CASSQGIGQPQHF.

This clonotype has at least ten counts. CDR3 amino acids: CAISESNGKKYEQYF. The CDR3 bases are TGTGCCATCAGTGAGTCGAATGGGAAGAAGTACGAGCAGTACTTC. The chain combines TRBV10-3 with TRBJ2-7; D unresolved. Germline V lookup: CDR1 ENHRY, CDR2 SYGVKD. Trimming shortened V by 0 bases and J by 4 bases, and 13 bases separated the two germline ends. This CDR3 is 15 amino acids long.

There are many counts of this clonotype. One base away lies a much larger clone, so this may be a sequencing read error. V is TRBV29-1 and J is TRBJ2-7; D is possibly TRBD1 (6 bases). This CDR3 has 11 amino acids. V lost 7 bases and J lost 4, with 11 bases in between. The germline V gene has CDR1 SQVTM and CDR2 ANQGSEA. In DNA form, the CDR3 reads TGCAGCGCTACGACAGGTTACGAGCAGTACTTC. It encodes CSATTGYEQYF.

Note on this clonotype: The junction and the germline gene differ at one end; a read error may be behind it. This chain uses TRBV7-3 with TRBJ1-2; D is undetermined. The CDR3 covers 14 residues. Germline V gene lookup returns CDR1 SGHTA and CDR2 FQGTGA. The CDR3 protein is CASTSRNSNYGYTF. The CDR3 DNA sequence: TGCGCCAGCACATCCAGGAATTCTAACTATGGCTACACCTTC.

This clonotype was seen a handful of times. V and J are TRBV12-3 or TRBV12-4 and TRBJ2-7; 9 positions agree with TRBD1. With V trimmed by 4 bases and J by 6 bases, 7 bases remained unmatched. CDR3 size: 14 residues. Written as DNA, the CDR3 is TGTGCCAGCAGTTGGGGACAGGGCAAGTCCGAGCAGTACTTC. Residues: CASSWGQGKSEQYF.

This clonotype was detected only a few times. CDR3 protein: CASSLGGRAIEQFF. DNA of the CDR3: TGTGCCAGCAGCTTAGGCGGGAGGGCCATTGAGCAGTTCTTC. V and J are TRBV11-3 and TRBJ2-5, with TRBD2 matching over 9 bases. The J call may not be correct, given that the DNA end is closer to TRBJ2-1. This CDR3 has 14 residues. Germline values: CDR1 SGHNT, CDR2 YENEEA.

This chain links TRBV7-2 with TRBJ1-1; D not certain. This CDR3 region has 16 residues. With 6 bases removed from V and 6 bases from J, the gap between germline ends came to 23 bases. Germline lookup yields CDR1 SGHTA and CDR2 FQGNSA. This CDR3 reads CASSLISRGNVAEAFF. DNA of the CDR3: TGTGCCAGCAGTTTAATCTCTCGGGGTAACGTCGCTGAAGCTTTCTTT.

This clonotype was observed at least ten times. The V call is TRBV20-1, the J call TRBJ1-5; 8 bases line up with TRBD1. The CDR3 is 14 residues long. V dropped 5 bases and J dropped 3; count of bases not matched to a gene: 6. CDR1 is DFQATT and CDR2 is SNEGSKA in the germline V gene (reference sequence). The CDR3 DNA reads TGCAGTGCTCGCCTGACAGGGGACAATCAGCCCCAGCATTTT. Protein sequence: CSARLTGDNQPQHF.

This clonotype has more than one count but fewer than ten. The chain has TRBV15 and TRBJ1-2, with a possible D match to TRBD1 (6 bases). CDR1 and CDR2 (germline): LNHNV, YYDKDF (reference sequence). CDR3 length equals 13 residues. V shed 3 bases and J shed 7 bases, with 12 bases lying between them. The CDR3 reads CATSSLNRVGYTF. The CDR3 region has the DNA TGTGCCACCAGCAGTCTGAACAGGGTTGGCTACACCTTC.

This clonotype has more than one count but fewer than ten. V gene TRBV7-2 combines with J gene TRBJ2-7, with TRBD1 as a possible D gene (5 bases). Germline V gives CDR1 SGHTA, CDR2 FQGNSA. Trimming stripped 5 bases from V and 2 bases from J, with 10 bases between. This CDR3 region has 13 residues. The CDR3 DNA reads as TGTGCCAGCAGCCAGGACAAGACCTACGAGCAGTACTTC. It translates to CASSQDKTYEQYF.

V is TRBV11-2 and J is TRBJ1-2, with a possible D match to TRBD1 (5 bases). V lost 11 bases, J lost 0 bases, and 16 bases lay in between. The germline V gene encodes CDR1 SGHAT and CDR2 FQNNGV. The CDR3 totals 14 residues. The CDR3 DNA reads TGTGCCTGGGACGGGCGACCGCCTAACTATGGCTACACCTTC. This gives the protein CAWDGRPPNYGYTF.

This clonotype has at least ten counts. The CDR3: CAIGTPGEQYF. The DNA of the CDR3 is TGTGCCATTGGGACTCCGGGCGAGCAGTACTTC. V gene TRBV19 combines with J gene TRBJ2-7; a weak D match, TRBD2 (6 bases). V was trimmed by 10 bases and J by 6 bases, leaving 13 bases between them. From germline, CDR1 is LNHDA and CDR2 SQIVND (reference sequence). This CDR3 has 11 amino acids.

The chain couples TRBV25-1 to TRBJ2-7; possibly TRBD1 for D (6 bases). The length of the CDR3 is 16 residues. Germline lookup yields CDR1 MGHDK and CDR2 SYGVNS. Trimming stripped 6 bases from V and 0 bases from J, with 18 bases between. The CDR3 spells CASSSATGRSSYEQYF. The CDR3 nucleotides read TGTGCCAGCAGCTCCGCGACAGGAAGGAGCTCCTACGAGCAGTACTTC.

This clonotype was seen many times. V gene TRBV19 combines with J gene TRBJ2-5, with D uncertain. Between the trimmed V and J ends, which lost 6 bases and 2 bases, there was a span of 4 bases. The CDR3 runs to 11 residues. Germline V lookup: CDR1 LNHDA, CDR2 SQIVND (reference sequence). CDR3 residues: CASRGQETQYF. The CDR3 coding sequence is TGTGCCAGTAGGGGGCAAGAGACCCAGTACTTC. Using reference TRBV19 and TRBJ2-5 for the parts outside the CDR3, the full variable domain is DGGITQSPKYLFRKEGQNVTLSCEQNLNHDAMYWYRQDPGQGLRLIYYSQIVNDFQKGDIAEGYSVSREKKESFPLTVTSAQKNPTAFYLCASRGQETQYFGPGTRLLVL.

The chain carries TRBV29-1 and TRBJ2-7, with D perhaps TRBD1 (5 bases). The J call may be mistaken, given a closer DNA end match to TRBJ2-1. CDR1 and CDR2 from the germline V gene are SQVTM and ANQGSEA. This CDR3 comprises 15 residues. The CDR3 sequence: CSVVAGKELGNEQFF. In DNA, the CDR3 is TGCAGCGTTGTGGCAGGGAAGGAGCTAGGCAATGAGCAGTTCTTC.

V usage is TRBV20-1 and J usage is TRBJ1-5; D unclear. Trimming took 3 bases from V and 0 from J, leaving 6 bases between them. There are 13 residues in the CDR3. The germline V gene encodes CDR1 DFQATT and CDR2 SNEGSKA (reference sequence). CDR3 sequence reads: CSASQYSNQPQHF. CDR3 DNA sequence: TGCAGTGCTAGCCAATATAGCAATCAGCCCCAGCATTTT.

This clonotype occurred many times. The rearrangement uses TRBV29-1 and TRBJ1-3; D is possibly TRBD1 (5 bases). Germline V lookup: CDR1 SQVTM, CDR2 ANQGSEA. The CDR3 extends over 13 amino acids. Trimming stripped 6 bases from V and 0 bases from J, with 9 bases between. The CDR3 reads CSVQEISGNTIYF. In nucleotides, the CDR3 is TGCAGCGTACAGGAGATCTCTGGAAACACCATATATTTT.

CDR3 coding DNA: TGTGCCAGCAGTGCTAGTCGTCAGACGAACACCGGGGAGCTGTTTTTT. It encodes CASSASRQTNTGELFF. This sequence joins TRBV25-1 and TRBJ2-2; D remains ambiguous. Germline CDR1 and CDR2: MGHDK and SYGVNS. Trimming shortened V by 4 bases and J by 0 bases, and 12 bases separated the two germline ends. This CDR3 spans 16 amino acids. Full variable domain (missing parts from reference TRBV25-1 and TRBJ2-2): EADIYQTPRYLVIGTGKKITLECSQTMGHDKMYWYQQDPGMELHLIHYSYGVNSTEKGDLSSESTVSRIRTEHFPLTLESARPSHTSQYLCASSASRQTNTGELFFGEGSRLTVL.

This clonotype has ten or more counts. The rearrangement uses TRBV7-9 and TRBJ2-7; 7 bases agree with TRBD1. This CDR3 is built from 14 residues. Germline CDR1 SEHNR, CDR2 FQNEAQ (reference sequence). V lost 5 bases, J lost 5 bases, and 9 bases stayed unmatched. In DNA, the CDR3 is TGTGCCAGCAGCCCCCCCTATACAGGGGACGAGCAGTACTTC. Residues: CASSPPYTGDEQYF.

The chain carries TRBV25-1 and TRBJ2-2; tentatively, D is TRBD2 (6 bases). The germline CDR1 and CDR2 sequences are MGHDK and SYGVNS. Trimming pared 8 bases from V and 7 bases from J, leaving 11 bases between. The CDR3 runs to 12 residues. The CDR3 sequence is CASGGYSGELFF. CDR3 DNA: TGTGCCAGCGGGGGGTATAGCGGGGAGCTGTTTTTT.

This clonotype was recorded only once. This chain joins TRBV11-2 and TRBJ2-2, with D tentatively TRBD2 (7 bases). Germline-derived CDR1 and CDR2 are SGHAT and FQNNGV. V lost 6 bases and J lost 3, with 14 bases in between. The CDR3 is 15 residues long. As DNA, the CDR3 is TGTGCCAGCAGACGACGGGGGGCCGACACCGGGGAGCTGTTTTTT. Its translation is CASRRRGADTGELFF. Looking up the rest from reference TRBV11-2 and TRBJ2-2 gives the full variable domain: EAGVAQSPRYKIIEKRQSVAFWCNPISGHATLYWYQQILGQGPKLLIQFQNNGVVDDSQLPKDRFSAERLKGVDSTLKIQPAKLEDSAVYLCASRRRGADTGELFFGEGSRLTVL.

This clonotype has a count of ten or more. An end of the junction does not agree with germline; a read error may underlie this. This sequence joins TRBV5-1 and TRBJ2-7; D is ambiguous. In germline, CDR1 is SGHRS, CDR2 YFSETQ. This CDR3 is 13 amino acids long. CDR3 bases: TGTGCCAGCAGCTTAGTGGCCTCCTACGAGCAGTACTTC. This sequence encodes CASSLVASYEQYF.

This clonotype was recorded a few times. V and J are TRBV7-9 and TRBJ2-6; TRBD2 matches at 11 bases. CDR1 and CDR2 from the germline V gene are SEHNR and FQNEAQ (reference sequence). CDR3 length: 20 amino acids. V dropped 5 bases and J dropped 0; count of bases not matched to a gene: 12. The CDR3 sequence: CASSRGTSGTPVSGANVLTF. CDR3 in DNA: TGTGCCAGCAGCCGCGGGACTAGCGGTACCCCAGTCTCTGGGGCCAACGTCCTGACTTTC. The variable domain in full, completed from reference TRBV7-9 and TRBJ2-6, reads DTGVSQNPRHKITKRGQNVTFRCDPISEHNRLYWYRQTLGQGPEFLTYFQNEAQLEKSRLLSDRFSAERPKGSFSTLEIQRTEQGDSAMYLCASSRGTSGTPVSGANVLTFGAGSRLTVL.

This clonotype was picked up a small number of times. V gene TRBV10-2 combines with J gene TRBJ1-1, with D tentatively TRBD1 (5 bases). This CDR3 has 14 amino acids. The germline V and J ends were trimmed by 4 bases and 4 bases, with 13 bases remaining between them. Per germline, CDR1 WSHSY and CDR2 SAAADI. The CDR3 sequence: CASSVREAGTEAFF. Here the CDR3 DNA reads TGCGCCAGCAGTGTCAGGGAGGCAGGCACTGAAGCTTTCTTT.

This clonotype was observed many times. The chain couples TRBV7-9 to TRBJ2-6, with D hard to call. The CDR3 has 16 amino acids. The ends were cut back, 8 bases at V and 0 bases at J, with 14 bases in the middle. The germline V gene has CDR1 SEHNR and CDR2 FQNEAQ (reference sequence). CDR3 sequence: CASEPPSGSGANVLTF. The CDR3 DNA reads TGTGCCAGCGAGCCCCCTTCGGGCTCTGGGGCCAACGTCCTGACTTTC.

This clonotype was seen many times. The chain carries TRBV5-1 and TRBJ2-7; D is perhaps TRBD2 (5 bases). Trimming shortened V by 0 bases and J by 5 bases, and 9 bases separated the two germline ends. The CDR3 has 13 amino acids. Germline V gene sequence: CDR1 SGHRS, CDR2 YFSETQ. The CDR3 sequence is CASSLASTDEQYF. CDR3 DNA sequence: TGCGCCAGCAGCTTGGCTAGCACAGACGAGCAGTACTTC.

This clonotype came up many times. J is TRBJ2-5 and V is TRBV5-8; D unresolved. This CDR3 is 13 amino acids long. Germline CDR1 and CDR2: SGHTS and YDEGEE. V shed 4 bases and J shed 5 bases, with 12 bases lying between them. DNA of the CDR3: TGTGCCAGCAGCCGCGACCCCCAGGAGACCCAGTACTTC. Encoded protein: CASSRDPQETQYF. The variable domain in full, completed from reference TRBV5-8 and TRBJ2-5, reads EAGVTQSPTHLIKTRGQQATLRCSPISGHTSVYWYQQALGLGLQFLLWYDEGEERNRGNFPPRFSGRQFPNYSSELNVNALELEDSALYLCASSRDPQETQYFGPGTRLLVL.

V is TRBV11-2 and J is TRBJ2-6; D gene ambiguous. The V gene's germline CDR1 is SGHAT and CDR2 FQNNGV. Between the trimmed V and J ends, which lost 6 bases and 0 bases, there was a span of 6 bases. This CDR3 has 14 residues. CDR3 loop: CASRPISGANVLTF. The CDR3 nucleotides read TGTGCCAGCAGGCCTATCTCTGGGGCCAACGTCCTGACTTTC.

The V gene is TRBV11-1, the J gene TRBJ2-3; 7 positions match TRBD2. V lost 5 bases to trimming and J lost 8 bases; unmatched junction nucleotides: 10. The CDR3 extends over 14 amino acids. The germline V gene has CDR1 SGHAT and CDR2 FQDESV (reference sequence). The CDR3 coding sequence is TGTGCCAGCAGCATCGGGGCGGGAGTGCGTACGCAGTATTTT. Amino acid sequence: CASSIGAGVRTQYF.

The chain is built from TRBV7-6 and TRBJ2-2, with D uncertain. V lost 2 bases, J lost 0 bases, and 13 bases lay in between. Germline V gives CDR1 SGHVS, CDR2 FNYEAQ. The CDR3 extends over 17 amino acids. For the CDR3, the DNA is TGTGCCAGCAGCTTACTAAGTGAAAGTGCGAACACCGGGGAGCTGTTTTTT. Translation: CASSLLSESANTGELFF.

This clonotype was found a few times. One end of the junction varies from germline; a read error may be responsible. The chain combines TRBV10-3 with TRBJ2-5, with 7 bases matching TRBD1. Germline lookup yields CDR1 ENHRY and CDR2 SYGVKD. This CDR3 is built from 16 residues. DNA for the CDR3: TGTGCCAGCAGTTACTCCCCGACAGGGAACGGGGAGACCCAGTACTTC. It codes for CASSYSPTGNGETQYF.

Regarding this clonotype: The germline gene is not matched at one end of the junction; a read error may be the cause. V usage is TRBV7-8 and J usage is TRBJ2-2; TRBD2 matches 8 bases. The germline V gene encodes CDR1 SGHVS and CDR2 FQNEAQ. The CDR3 contains 15 residues. The CDR3 DNA sequence: TGTGTCAGCAGCCCCACGGGGGGGTCCACAGGGGAGCTGTTTTTT. This gives the protein CVSSPTGGSTGELFF.